This T cell receptor beta chain came from a study of T cells in Graves' hyperthyroidism and ophthalmopathy (dated by TCRdb to between 2018 and 2021). For context, the study as a whole: Peripheral blood samples were taken at initial diagnosis, before any treatment was given. To identify TCR V-J signatures that set the groups apart, the researchers used a discovery cohort of 95 to 100 patients, made up of around 40 with Graves' ophthalmopathy and 57 with stable Graves' hyperthyroidism. Prospective prediction of ophthalmopathy was tested in an independent validation cohort consisting of under 20 hyperthyroidism patients and approximately 16 patients who later progressed to ophthalmopathy. The roughly 91 discovery patients were randomly split 7:3 into training and test sets. In about six Graves' hyperthyroidism patients, the study also compared T-cell repertoires from thyroid tissue with T-cell repertoires from blood. Once sampling was done, hyperthyroidism patients were given methimazole at a starting dose of 30 mg daily, whereas ophthalmopathy patients were given high-dose intravenous methylprednisolone. TCR Vbeta CDR3 sequencing of fewer than 150 peripheral blood samples (over 40 ophthalmopathy, about 75 hyperthyroidism and around 17 progressor patients) is reported in the paper. What the authors observed across the whole study: No statistical method was used to fix the sample size in advance, and group allocation was not hidden from the investigators. Most expanded thyroid clonotypes (frequency above 0.001) were also detected in blood, suggesting blood repertoires may reflect thyroid immune responses. A model built on a 13 V-J signature distinguished ophthalmopathy from stable hyperthyroidism, reaching around 90% sensitivity and around 81% specificity in cross-validation and 80%/75% in testing. In validation, the model predicted progression to ophthalmopathy a median of roughly 6.2 months before onset, with over 60% sensitivity and 72.22% specificity.

In the germline V gene (reference sequence), CDR1 corresponds to LNHNV and CDR2 to YYDKDF. Inclusive of the bounding cysteine and phenylalanine, the CDR3 is 18 residues long. Only the CDR3 DNA is retained, 54 bases long and in frame from the first base. Cut back by 2 bases and 0 bases, the V and J ends lie 17 bases apart. This clonotype was seen repeatedly, ten times or more. What this receptor recognizes is not known. No clone much larger than this one lies a single base away; base qualities are absent. The TCR beta CDR3 regions were amplified from RNA transcripts. The TCR CDR3 was subjected to a first round of RT-PCR using the HTBI primer set and the Qiagen OneStep RT-PCR kit. Libraries were constructed in a second round of multiplex PCR, after which size selection and purification were carried out. Libraries were sequenced paired-end with 100 bp reads on an Illumina HiSeq2000. Per the authors' processing: SOAPnuke was used to process the raw data, removing reads that contained adapters or uncalled bases, had a mean Phred below 15, or lacked an exact match to the constant primer or identifier. COPE v1.2.5 was used to merge the high-quality paired reads, and each unique nucleotide sequence was defined as a clonotype. MiTCR v1.1 was used to align clonotypes to the IMGT TRBV, TRBD and TRBJ reference segments. The analysis included only V-J combinations with a frequency above 0.0001, which together covered around 99% of the repertoires. A TCS score was defined as the ratio of F50 (clonal expansion) to E x V (chaos), with BLOSUM62-based TCRdist applied between CDR3 peptides within each V-J. Welch's t-statistics and random forest reduced some 510 V-J features to about 12, which were used in a naive Bayes classifier (R e1071). Thyroid-blood repertoire similarity was quantified with the Morisita-Horn index. TCRdb handled the public reads itself, with Q25 trimming in fastp and clone calling in MiXCR, and kept productive beta chains. Identical CDR3 protein sequences are pooled into one entry, listed with their most common genes and DNA. TCRdb, not the authors, supplied the V and J calls. The sample table lists hundreds of thousands of distinct CDR3 sequences, around 39% of them with a count of one. More than 7% of the sample goes to the ten largest clones.

Graves' hyperthyroidism was defined as stable when no progression to ophthalmopathy occurred over 18 months of follow-up. Hyperthyroidism patients were newly diagnosed, had a disease duration of under 2 months, and were aged 18 to 65 years. Patients with uncontrolled infections, other autoimmune diseases, pregnancy or lactation were excluded. Diagnoses were established on the basis of clinical symptoms, serum thyroxine and TRAb, thyroid ultrasound, and orbital computed tomography. PBMCs were separated from roughly 9.6 ml of fresh peripheral blood using Ficoll-Paque density gradient centrifugation. Total RNA was extracted with Trizol reagent, and quality was checked on an Agilent 2100 Bioanalyzer.

Sequenced: blood. The rearrangement combines TRBV15 with TRBJ1-3; no confident D gene assignment can be made. The receptor was derived from a man aged 18-30 years with Graves' hyperthyroidism. For the CDR3, the sequence is CATSRTSKTANSGNTIYF. The bases are TGTGCCACCAGCAGAACATCTAAGACGGCTAACTCTGGAAACACCATATATTTT.